A selection of T cell receptor beta chains follows, all from one sample in a study of blood T cell repertoires in COVID-19. The table came from immunoSEQ multiplex PCR; TCRdb's copy has only in-frame clones and leaves some out. The repertoire consists of 35,000 to 50,000 clones, with 70% to 90% occurring once and the leading ten covering about 13%. Material: peripheral blood. These receptor sequences come from a human donor in a cohort sampled during active COVID-19. CDR3s include the opening cysteine and the closing phenylalanine or tryptophan. Fields, in order: J gene, V gene, CDR3 protein.

j_gene: TRBJ2-7; v_gene: TRBV6-5; CDR3aa: CASSYNGLANEQYF
j_gene: TRBJ1-1; v_gene: TRBV5-6; CDR3aa: CASSLGRSRGAFF
j_gene: TRBJ2-2; v_gene: TRBV2; CDR3aa: CASSGTANTGELFF
j_gene: TRBJ2-7; v_gene: TRBV5-4; CDR3aa: CASSLSRAAGYEQYF
j_gene: TRBJ2-5; v_gene: TRBV25-1; CDR3aa: CASSLSGGPQETQYF
j_gene: TRBJ2-5; v_gene: TRBV9; CDR3aa: CASSPPRGQQETQYF
j_gene: TRBJ2-2; v_gene: TRBV24-1; CDR3aa: CATQAGVNTGELFF
j_gene: TRBJ1-2; v_gene: TRBV25-1; CDR3aa: CASSVTGQGANYGYTF
j_gene: TRBJ2-3; v_gene: TRBV5-1; CDR3aa: CASSLPSSGGPKTQQYF
j_gene: TRBJ2-2; v_gene: TRBV5-5; CDR3aa: CASSLEGLETGELFF
j_gene: TRBJ1-6; v_gene: TRBV18; CDR3aa: CASSLRGRDSPLHF
j_gene: TRBJ2-7; v_gene: TRBV5-1; CDR3aa: CASSFTGGSGEQYF
j_gene: TRBJ2-5; v_gene: TRBV19; CDR3aa: CASSIGGKETQYF
j_gene: TRBJ2-5; v_gene: TRBV2; CDR3aa: CASRLAGGRGTQYF
j_gene: TRBJ1-4; v_gene: TRBV5-1; CDR3aa: CASWDSRSATNEKLFF
j_gene: TRBJ1-6; v_gene: TRBV29-1; CDR3aa: CSVRQGYNSPLHF
j_gene: TRBJ2-7; v_gene: TRBV6-5; CDR3aa: CASSYSPLAGGEQYF
j_gene: TRBJ2-5; v_gene: TRBV5-4; CDR3aa: CASSLYPEETQYF
j_gene: TRBJ1-4; v_gene: TRBV6-5; CDR3aa: CASSTDRGGEKLFF
j_gene: TRBJ2-3; v_gene: TRBV7-2; CDR3aa: CASSLAGTRGTDTQYF
j_gene: TRBJ1-1; v_gene: TRBV2; CDR3aa: CASSDGDRVSGAFF
j_gene: TRBJ1-2; v_gene: TRBV5-4; CDR3aa: CASSFQGVDGYTF
j_gene: TRBJ2-7; v_gene: TRBV2; CDR3aa: CAMRLLGGSYEQYF
j_gene: TRBJ1-5; v_gene: TRBV6-1; CDR3aa: CASSDRRGLDQPQHF
j_gene: TRBJ2-7; v_gene: TRBV6-6; CDR3aa: CASSYGQGAYEQYF
j_gene: TRBJ1-5; v_gene: TRBV2; CDR3aa: CASSRRGGQPQHF
j_gene: TRBJ1-2; v_gene: TRBV7-9; CDR3aa: CASSLGAGLGYTF
j_gene: TRBJ2-1; v_gene: TRBV12-3/TRBV12-4; CDR3aa: CASSGRGSVEQFF
j_gene: TRBJ2-1; v_gene: TRBV11-3; CDR3aa: CASSRPGNEQFF
j_gene: TRBJ2-2; v_gene: TRBV7-3; CDR3aa: CASSPRASANTGELFF
j_gene: TRBJ2-7; v_gene: TRBV4-1; CDR3aa: CASSQEGRTGVSSGEQYF
j_gene: TRBJ1-4; v_gene: TRBV6-2/TRBV6-3; CDR3aa: CASSRHANEKLFF
j_gene: TRBJ1-1; v_gene: TRBV19; CDR3aa: CASSSGASAEAFF
j_gene: TRBJ1-4; v_gene: TRBV6-5; CDR3aa: CASRLGRAAEKLFF
j_gene: TRBJ2-2; v_gene: TRBV11-3; CDR3aa: CASSPGTSGVSLEELFF
j_gene: TRBJ2-5; v_gene: TRBV5-1; CDR3aa: CASSLQGETQYF
j_gene: TRBJ2-7; v_gene: TRBV5-1; CDR3aa: CASSLSGGWEQYF
j_gene: TRBJ2-5; v_gene: TRBV11-3; CDR3aa: CASSRGRGTGVQETQYF
j_gene: TRBJ1-4; v_gene: TRBV4-2; CDR3aa: CASSQAGTENEKLFF
j_gene: TRBJ2-5; v_gene: TRBV12-3/TRBV12-4; CDR3aa: CASSFGTEETQYF
j_gene: TRBJ2-4; v_gene: TRBV6-6; CDR3aa: CASHRGLAKNIQYF
j_gene: TRBJ1-2; v_gene: TRBV29-1; CDR3aa: CSVEGDKEYGYTF
j_gene: TRBJ2-5; v_gene: TRBV5-1; CDR3aa: CASSIQQGGETQYF
j_gene: TRBJ2-5; v_gene: TRBV18; CDR3aa: CASSPPGQRRKTQYF
j_gene: TRBJ1-3; v_gene: TRBV5-4; CDR3aa: CASSLTGETSGNTIYF
j_gene: TRBJ1-5; v_gene: TRBV6-1; CDR3aa: CASSEDDRPLLVQPQHF
j_gene: TRBJ1-2; v_gene: TRBV7-6; CDR3aa: CASSLGGPSYGYTF
j_gene: TRBJ2-3; v_gene: TRBV7-3; CDR3aa: CASSTDRGLVADTQYF
j_gene: TRBJ2-3; v_gene: TRBV5-8; CDR3aa: CASSSGLASTDTQYF
j_gene: TRBJ2-7; v_gene: TRBV15; CDR3aa: CATSRDGLALDEQYF
j_gene: TRBJ2-7; v_gene: TRBV12-3/TRBV12-4; CDR3aa: CASSLNYYEQYF
j_gene: TRBJ1-1; v_gene: TRBV6-1; CDR3aa: CASSEAGNTEAFF
j_gene: TRBJ2-1; v_gene: TRBV10-3; CDR3aa: CAISEPGQGEDEQFF
j_gene: TRBJ1-5; v_gene: TRBV19; CDR3aa: CASRRQGGPNQPQHF
j_gene: TRBJ1-2; v_gene: TRBV5-4; CDR3aa: CASSWGTGQRGYTF
j_gene: TRBJ1-2; v_gene: TRBV20-1; CDR3aa: CSARVAYGYTF